This T cell receptor (beta chain) was identified in a study of T-cell reconstitution after alpha-beta-depleted transplantation in children. Whole-study results and caveats: It was newly produced T cells that mostly accounted for T-cell counts and diversity one year after transplant.

For this clonotype: Its cognate antigen is unknown.

TCRbeta library preparation incorporated unique molecular identifiers. A single record per CDR3 protein comes from TCRdb applying MiXCR to the PCR reads. In the table there are about 830,000 distinct CDR3 sequences, about 15% of which are singletons. Looked up from germline, CDR1 is SGHNT and CDR2 is YENEEA. The length of the CDR3 is 16 residues. After removal of 3 bases from V and 3 bases from J, the junction contained 8 bases not matched to a gene. This chain connects TRBV11-3 to TRBJ2-1; TRBD2 matches 7 bases. The receptor was isolated from a male patient between 5 and 17 years old who had a stem cell transplant for acute lymphoblastic leukemia, so the T cells may come from the graft donor. The specimen was PBMCs, mostly from graft donor cells, collected 360 days after TCRalphabeta/CD19-depleted stem cell transplant. The CDR3 loop reads CASSFGRDYHYNEQFF. The CDR3 nucleotides read TGTGCCAGCAGCTTCGGTCGGGACTACCACTACAATGAGCAGTTCTTC.